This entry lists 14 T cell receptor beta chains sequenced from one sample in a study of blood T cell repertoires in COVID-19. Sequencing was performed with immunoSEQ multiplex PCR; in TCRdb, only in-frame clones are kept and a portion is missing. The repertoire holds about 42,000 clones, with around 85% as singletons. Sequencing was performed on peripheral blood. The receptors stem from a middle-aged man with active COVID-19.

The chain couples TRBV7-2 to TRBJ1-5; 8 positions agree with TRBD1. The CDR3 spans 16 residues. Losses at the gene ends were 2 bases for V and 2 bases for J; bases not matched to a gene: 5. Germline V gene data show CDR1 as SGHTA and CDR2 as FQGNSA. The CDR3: CASSLSGTGGNQPQHF. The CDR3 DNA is TGTGCCAGCAGCTTATCAGGGACAGGAGGCAATCAGCCCCAGCATTTT. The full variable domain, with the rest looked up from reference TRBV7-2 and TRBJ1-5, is GAGVSQSPSNKVTEKGKDVELRCDPISGHTALYWYRQSLGQGLEFLIYFQGNSAPDKSGLPSDRFSAERTGGSVSTLTIQRTQQEDSAVYLCASSLSGTGGNQPQHFGDGTRLSIL.

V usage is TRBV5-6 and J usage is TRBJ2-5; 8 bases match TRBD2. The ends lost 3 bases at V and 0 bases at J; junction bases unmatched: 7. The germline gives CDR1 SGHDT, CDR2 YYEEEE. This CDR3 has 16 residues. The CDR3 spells CASSSPGLDYQETQYF. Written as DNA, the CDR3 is TGTGCCAGCAGCTCGCCGGGACTAGACTACCAAGAGACCCAGTACTTC.

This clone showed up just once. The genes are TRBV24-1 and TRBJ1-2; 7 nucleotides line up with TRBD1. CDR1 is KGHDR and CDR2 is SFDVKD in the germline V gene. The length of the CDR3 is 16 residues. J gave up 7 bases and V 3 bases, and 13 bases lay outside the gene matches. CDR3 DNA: TGTGCCACCAGTGATGCACAGGGGCCAAGGGATTCTGGCTACACCTTC. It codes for CATSDAQGPRDSGYTF.

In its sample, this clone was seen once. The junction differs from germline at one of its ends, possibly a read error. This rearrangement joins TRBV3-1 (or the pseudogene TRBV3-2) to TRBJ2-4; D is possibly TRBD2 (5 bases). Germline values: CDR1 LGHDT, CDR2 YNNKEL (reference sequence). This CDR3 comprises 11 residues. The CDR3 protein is CASSHSAGLSF. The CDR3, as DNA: TGTGCCAGCAGCCATAGCGCAGGCCTAAGCTTC.

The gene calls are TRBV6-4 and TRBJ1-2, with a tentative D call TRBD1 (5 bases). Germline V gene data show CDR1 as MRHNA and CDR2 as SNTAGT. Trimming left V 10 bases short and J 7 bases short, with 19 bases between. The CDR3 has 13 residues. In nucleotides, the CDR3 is TGTGCCACCTCGGAGGGGACGCAGACTGGCTACACCTTC. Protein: CATSEGTQTGYTF.

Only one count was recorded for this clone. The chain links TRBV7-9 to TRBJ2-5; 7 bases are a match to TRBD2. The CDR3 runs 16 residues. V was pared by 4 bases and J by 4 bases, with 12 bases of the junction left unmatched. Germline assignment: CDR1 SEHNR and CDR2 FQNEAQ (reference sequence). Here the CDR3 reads CASSSRGTTGSETQYF. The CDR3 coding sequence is TGTGCCAGCAGCTCCCGTGGGACTACTGGTTCAGAGACCCAGTACTTC.

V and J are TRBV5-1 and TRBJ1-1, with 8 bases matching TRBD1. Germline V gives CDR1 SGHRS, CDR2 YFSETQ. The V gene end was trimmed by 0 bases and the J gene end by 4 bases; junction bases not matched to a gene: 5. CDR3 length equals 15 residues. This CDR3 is CASSLVQGAGTEAFF. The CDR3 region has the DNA TGCGCCAGCAGCTTGGTTCAGGGGGCCGGCACTGAAGCTTTCTTT.

CDR3 amino acids: CATSRDEVENTEAFF. The CDR3, as DNA: TGTGCCACCAGCAGAGACGAGGTGGAGAACACTGAAGCTTTCTTT. V gene TRBV15 combines with J gene TRBJ1-1; D call uncertain. The germline gives CDR1 LNHNV, CDR2 YYDKDF (reference sequence). The V and J ends lost 0 bases and 1 base respectively, with 9 bases between them. The CDR3 contains 15 residues.

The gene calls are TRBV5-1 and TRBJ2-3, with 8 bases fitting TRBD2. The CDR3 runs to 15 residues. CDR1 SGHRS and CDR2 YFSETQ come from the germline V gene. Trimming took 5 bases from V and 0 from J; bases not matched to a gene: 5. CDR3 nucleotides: TGCGCCAGCAGGGAGACTAGCGTTAGCACAGATACGCAGTATTTT. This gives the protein CASRETSVSTDTQYF. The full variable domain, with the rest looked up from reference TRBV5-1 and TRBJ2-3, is KAGVTQTPRYLIKTRGQQVTLSCSPISGHRSVSWYQQTPGQGLQFLFEYFSETQRNKGNFPGRFSGRQFSNSRSEMNVSTLELGDSALYLCASRETSVSTDTQYFGPGTRLTVL.

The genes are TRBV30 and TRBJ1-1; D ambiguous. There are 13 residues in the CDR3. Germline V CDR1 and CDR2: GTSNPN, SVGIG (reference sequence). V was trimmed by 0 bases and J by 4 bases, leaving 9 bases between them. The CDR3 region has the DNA TGTGCCTGGAGTGTAGAGGGAGGCACTGAAGCTTTCTTT. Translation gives CAWSVEGGTEAFF.

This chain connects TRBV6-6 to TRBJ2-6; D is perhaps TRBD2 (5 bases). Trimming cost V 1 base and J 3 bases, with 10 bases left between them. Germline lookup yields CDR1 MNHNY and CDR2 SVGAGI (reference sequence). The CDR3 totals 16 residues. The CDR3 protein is CASSYFGVGGANVLTF. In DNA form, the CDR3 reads TGTGCCAGCAGTTACTTCGGGGTCGGTGGGGCCAACGTCCTGACTTTC.

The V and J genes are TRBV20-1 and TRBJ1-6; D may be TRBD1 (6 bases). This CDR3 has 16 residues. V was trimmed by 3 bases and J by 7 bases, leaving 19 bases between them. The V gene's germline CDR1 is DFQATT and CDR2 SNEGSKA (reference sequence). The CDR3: CSASPTGTRGNSPLHF. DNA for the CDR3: TGCAGTGCTAGTCCTACCGGGACACGGGGAAATTCACCCCTCCACTTT.

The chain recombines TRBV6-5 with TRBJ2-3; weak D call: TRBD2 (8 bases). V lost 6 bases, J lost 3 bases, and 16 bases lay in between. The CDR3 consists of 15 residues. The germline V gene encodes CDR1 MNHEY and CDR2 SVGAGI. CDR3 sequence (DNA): TGTGCCAGCAGCCGGGAGGGGGCGCGGACAGATACGCAGTATTTT. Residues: CASSREGARTDTQYF.

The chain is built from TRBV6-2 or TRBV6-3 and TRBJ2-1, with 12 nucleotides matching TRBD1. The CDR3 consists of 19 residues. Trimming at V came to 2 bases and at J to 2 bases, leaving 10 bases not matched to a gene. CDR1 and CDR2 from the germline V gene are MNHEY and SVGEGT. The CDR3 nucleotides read TGTGCCAGCAGTTACCATCCCGGGACAGGGGGCGGCCCCTACAATGAGCAGTTCTTC. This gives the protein CASSYHPGTGGGPYNEQFF.